This note documents a single T cell receptor beta chain sequence. As originally analysed: Reference gene primer amplification gave nucleated cell count estimates. Produced via immunoSEQ multiplex PCR; TCRdb's table is partial and in-frame only. V, J and clone size were drawn from that table, and D and trimming were deduced from the DNA. The sample has 150,000 to 200,000 clones, roughly 87% seen once. The data were taken from a study of blood T cell repertoires in COVID-19. Germline CDR1 is SGHRS and CDR2 is YFSETQ. The CDR3 loop spans 14 amino acids. V shed 4 bases, J shed 4 bases, and the junction held 6 bases outside the gene matches.

The V call is TRBV5-1, the J call TRBJ2-7, with TRBD1 matching 9 bases. The clonotype was recovered from a woman in her 70s with COVID-19, enrolled during active disease. Material for sequencing was peripheral blood. CDR3 sequence: CASSLAGQGYEQYF. The CDR3 DNA reads as TGCGCCAGCAGCCTGGCGGGACAGGGATACGAGCAGTACTTC.